These 29 T cell receptor beta chains originate from one sample sequenced in a study of OX40 agonist ivuxolimab in advanced cancers. The assay was immunoSEQ multiplex PCR, and TCRdb's table has in-frame clones only and misses some. The table lists 80,000 or so clones, about 82% of them singletons. The starting material was CD4+ or CD8+ T cells sorted from blood, obtained in a trial of the OX40 agonist ivuxolimab. The receptor source for this set is an adult with an advanced solid tumor such as melanoma, head and neck, liver or kidney cancer.

The chain uses TRBV6-1 and TRBJ2-5; 8 bases map to TRBD2. The germline V gene has CDR1 MNHNS and CDR2 SASEGT. The CDR3 has 14 residues. After removal of 10 bases from V and 5 bases from J, the junction contained 12 bases not matched to a gene. CDR3 amino acids: CATLGLARWETQYF. The CDR3 DNA reads TGTGCCACCCTCGGACTAGCCCGATGGGAGACCCAGTACTTC.

The chain has TRBV18 and TRBJ2-1; the D is unclear. The V and J ends lost 0 bases and 3 bases respectively, with 12 bases between them. The germline gives CDR1 KGHSH, CDR2 LQKENI. The CDR3 extends over 16 amino acids. CDR3 residues: CASSPPSSSYYNEQFF. CDR3 nucleotides: TGTGCCAGCTCACCACCGAGCTCAAGTTACTACAATGAGCAGTTCTTC.

The chain recombines TRBV30 with TRBJ1-2; TRBD1 is a possible D gene (6 bases). The V gene's germline CDR1 is GTSNPN and CDR2 SVGIG (reference sequence). The V gene lost 0 bases and the J gene lost 4 bases, with 24 bases spanning the gap. The CDR3 runs 18 residues. CDR3 sequence reads: CAWSVNLYTRGTRYGYTF. The CDR3 DNA sequence: TGTGCCTGGAGTGTAAACCTATATACGAGGGGGACCCGCTATGGCTACACCTTC.

The chain couples TRBV9 to TRBJ2-1, with 12 bases identical to TRBD2. The germline V gene encodes CDR1 SGDLS and CDR2 YYNGEE. V trimming: 3 bases; J trimming: 9 bases; junction bases outside the gene matches: 7. CDR3 length equals 15 residues. This CDR3 reads CASSATSGRKAEQFF. CDR3 nucleotide sequence: TGTGCCAGCAGCGCAACTAGCGGGAGGAAGGCTGAGCAGTTCTTC.

This clone has only one observation. The chain recombines TRBV28 with TRBJ2-7; no reliable D call. Trimming removed 2 bases from V and 5 bases from J, with 16 bases in between. Per germline, CDR1 MDHEN and CDR2 SYDVKM. The CDR3 length is 15 residues. The CDR3 spells CASSLIRSRLNEQYF. In DNA, the CDR3 is TGTGCCAGCAGTTTAATAAGGTCCCGTCTGAACGAGCAGTACTTC. Together with reference TRBV28 and TRBJ2-7, the CDR3 gives the full variable domain: DVKVTQSSRYLVKRTGEKVFLECVQDMDHENMFWYRQDPGLGLRLIYFSYDVKMKEKGDIPEGYSVSREKKERFSLILESASTNQTSMYLCASSLIRSRLNEQYFGPGTRLTVT.

The chain carries TRBV6-1 and TRBJ1-2, with TRBD1 as a possible D gene (5 bases). Trimming shortened V by 3 bases and J by 2 bases, and 7 bases separated the two germline ends. CDR1 is MNHNS, CDR2 SASEGT, per germline. This CDR3 comprises 13 residues. CDR3 coding DNA: TGTGCCAGCAGTGAGGGGGGGAACTATGGCTACACCTTC. Its translation: CASSEGGNYGYTF.

This clone was seen just once. At the DNA level, this CDR3 is encoded by other sequences in the same sample as well. V and J are TRBV30 and TRBJ2-6; no firm D call. Germline CDR1 GTSNPN, CDR2 SVGIG (reference sequence). This CDR3 is built from 13 residues. Trimming pared 0 bases from V and 3 bases from J, leaving 3 bases between. CDR3 coding DNA: TGTGCCTGGAGTGTGGGTGGGGCCAACGTCCTGACTTTC. This encodes CAWSVGGANVLTF.

The chain links TRBV7-6 to TRBJ2-7; maybe TRBD1 (5 bases). Germline CDR1 SGHVS, CDR2 FNYEAQ. The CDR3 has 13 residues. V gave up 5 bases and J gave up 8 bases, with 16 bases separating them. The CDR3 region has the DNA TGTGCCAGCAGCCCCGAGCAGGGTAGCCAGCAGTACTTC. This gives the protein CASSPEQGSQQYF.

The count of this clone is one. This rearrangement joins TRBV19 to TRBJ2-7; D is perhaps TRBD1 (5 bases). The V end lost 5 bases, the J end lost 5 bases, and 16 bases lay between the germline ends. This CDR3 is built from 14 residues. The germline V gene has CDR1 LNHDA and CDR2 SQIVND (reference sequence). CDR3 sequence: CASSPRQSQDEQYF. The CDR3 DNA sequence: TGTGCCAGTAGTCCACGACAGTCCCAGGACGAGCAGTACTTC.

CDR3 protein: CASSPGVADNEQFF. CDR3 DNA: TGTGCCAGCTCACCGGGTGTAGCGGACAATGAGCAGTTCTTC. V usage is TRBV18 and J usage is TRBJ2-1; a possible D gene is TRBD2 (6 bases). CDR1 is KGHSH, CDR2 LQKENI, per germline. The CDR3 is 14 residues long. The V gene lost 3 bases and the J gene lost 5 bases, with 11 bases spanning the gap.

The gene calls are TRBV28 and TRBJ2-5, with a tentative D call TRBD2 (6 bases). The CDR3 sequence is 16 residues long. Germline CDR1 and CDR2: MDHEN and SYDVKM. With 9 bases removed from V and 2 bases from J, the gap between germline ends came to 22 bases. The CDR3 region has the DNA TGTGCCAGTCAACCCTGGGGCGGGAATAGGCAAGAGACCCAGTACTTC. Its translation is CASQPWGGNRQETQYF.

The rearrangement links TRBV5-4 to TRBJ2-7; D unclear. This CDR3 is built from 12 residues. V gave up 4 bases and J gave up 7 bases, with 12 bases separating them. Germline CDR1 reads SGHNT; CDR2 reads YYREEE (reference sequence). The CDR3 loop reads CASSNPGREQYF. CDR3 bases: TGTGCCAGCAGCAACCCGGGCAGGGAGCAGTACTTC. Full variable domain (missing parts from reference TRBV5-4 and TRBJ2-7): ETGVTQSPTHLIKTRGQQVTLRCSSQSGHNTVSWYQQALGQGPQFIFQYYREEENGRGNFPPRFSGLQFPNYSSELNVNALELDDSALYLCASSNPGREQYFGPGTRLTVT.

A few counts support this clone. This chain uses TRBV6-5 with TRBJ1-1; D remains ambiguous. V shed 2 bases and J shed 3 bases, with 7 bases lying between them. Germline CDR1 and CDR2: MNHEY and SVGAGI. The CDR3 totals 13 residues. In nucleotides, the CDR3 is TGTGCCAGCAGTTACGGTTCTGACACTGAAGCTTTCTTT. It translates to CASSYGSDTEAFF.

V is TRBV7-8 and J is TRBJ1-3; no definite D call. This CDR3 spans 17 amino acids. CDR1 is SGHVS and CDR2 is FQNEAQ in the germline V gene. Trimming shortened V by 5 bases and J by 2 bases, and 19 bases separated the two germline ends. In nucleotides, the CDR3 is TGTGCCAGCAGCAAAGGGCCCCAAAGAATCACTGGAAACACCATATATTTT. This gives the protein CASSKGPQRITGNTIYF.

This clone was seen a single time. This chain connects TRBV28 to TRBJ1-2, with D unresolved. Germline loops: CDR1 MDHEN, CDR2 SYDVKM. Trimming took off 7 bases at V and 1 base at J, with 7 bases between the two ends. CDR3 length: 12 residues. The CDR3 nucleotides are TGTGCCAGCACGGAGAGTAACTATGGCTACACCTTC. Its protein is CASTESNYGYTF.

This chain links TRBV19 with TRBJ1-2, with D unresolved. Germline lookup yields CDR1 LNHDA and CDR2 SQIVND (reference sequence). V was pared by 5 bases and J by 4 bases, with 8 bases between. The CDR3 extends over 12 amino acids. The CDR3 loop is CASSPSLYGYTF. As DNA, the CDR3 is TGTGCCAGTAGTCCGTCCCTCTATGGCTACACCTTC.

This sequence joins TRBV1 and TRBJ2-7; the D call of TRBD2 is as the table states it, not checked on the DNA. TRBV1 is given as a pseudogene. The CDR3 sequence is 18 residues long. The CDR3 DNA is TGCACCAGCAGCCAAGGGGCCTCGTCGCGGGAGGGCCCTTACGAGCAGTACTTC. Encoded protein: CTSSQGASSREGPYEQYF.

This chain connects TRBV5-5 to TRBJ2-7; D uncertain. This CDR3 has 15 amino acids. Germline CDR1 is SGHKS and CDR2 is YYEKEE (reference sequence). Trimming pared 0 bases from V and 0 bases from J, leaving 10 bases between. CDR3 in amino acids: CASSLGVGGSYEQYF. CDR3 DNA: TGTGCCAGCAGCTTGGGAGTAGGCGGCTCCTACGAGCAGTACTTC.

This clone was found a few times. The chain combines TRBV14 with TRBJ2-3; TRBD2 is a possible D gene (5 bases). V lost 0 bases and J 2 bases, leaving 12 bases between the germline ends. This CDR3 region has 16 residues. Germline lookup yields CDR1 SGHDN and CDR2 FVKESK. The CDR3 sequence is CASSQDRSGTTDTQYF. In DNA form, the CDR3 reads TGTGCCAGCAGCCAAGATAGGAGCGGAACCACAGATACGCAGTATTTT.

The rearrangement joins TRBV28 to TRBJ2-5; D might be TRBD1 (6 bases). The germline CDR1 and CDR2 sequences are MDHEN and SYDVKM. V lost 4 bases and J 0 bases, leaving 12 bases between the germline ends. CDR3 length equals 15 residues. CDR3 sequence (DNA): TGTGCCAGCAGTTGGCTGGGGGCAAACCAAGAGACCCAGTACTTC. Its protein is CASSWLGANQETQYF.

The chain recombines TRBV5-1 with TRBJ1-1; D gene ambiguous. From germline, CDR1 is SGHRS and CDR2 YFSETQ. This CDR3 has 14 amino acids. V dropped 0 bases and J dropped 1 base, with 7 bases sitting between them. The CDR3 protein is CASSLATANTEAFF. The CDR3 DNA sequence: TGCGCCAGCAGCTTGGCCACCGCGAACACTGAAGCTTTCTTT.

The V and J genes are TRBV6-1 and TRBJ2-3; a weak D match, TRBD2 (6 bases). V was shortened by 6 bases and J by 6 bases, with 16 bases between the two germline ends. The germline CDR1 and CDR2 sequences are MNHNS and SASEGT. The length of the CDR3 is 14 residues. The CDR3 DNA reads TGTGCCAGCAGACTAGCCGCCCTAGTGGATACGCAGTATTTT. Translation gives CASRLAALVDTQYF.

V and J are TRBV30 and TRBJ2-7; no reliable D call. CDR1 is GTSNPN and CDR2 is SVGIG in the germline V gene (reference sequence). Trimming removed 0 bases from V and 5 bases from J, with 8 bases in between. There are 12 residues in the CDR3. In DNA form, the CDR3 reads TGTGCCTGGAGTGTACTCTGGGACGAGCAGTACTTC. This gives the protein CAWSVLWDEQYF.

This clone was found once. CDR3 in DNA: TGTGCCAGCACCAGGACAGGGCATATCAGGTCCTACAATGAGCAGTTCTTC. It codes for CASTRTGHIRSYNEQFF. This chain uses TRBV7-9 with TRBJ2-1, with 8 bases lining up with TRBD1. With 7 bases clipped from V and 1 base from J, the junction kept 12 bases outside the gene matches. CDR1 SEHNR and CDR2 FQNEAQ come from the germline V gene (reference sequence). The CDR3 has 17 amino acids.

The chain recombines TRBV29-1 with TRBJ2-7; 7 bases agree with TRBD1. V trimming: 2 bases; J trimming: 6 bases; junction bases outside the gene matches: 7. Per the germline V gene, CDR1 is SQVTM and CDR2 is ANQGSEA. The CDR3 is made up of 13 amino acids. The CDR3 coding sequence is TGCAGCGTTGAAAGTAGTCAGGGGGTCGAGCAGTACTTC. Translating it yields CSVESSQGVEQYF.

The genes are TRBV4-1 and TRBJ1-4; D is unclear. CDR1 is MGHRA and CDR2 is YSYEKL in the germline V gene. The CDR3 sequence is 18 residues long. The V and J ends lost 0 bases and 0 bases respectively, with 14 bases between them. This CDR3 is CASSQDSTDPATNEKLFF. Written as DNA, the CDR3 is TGCGCCAGCAGCCAAGATAGTACGGATCCCGCAACTAATGAAAAACTGTTTTTT.

V usage is TRBV28 and J usage is TRBJ2-7; a weak D match, TRBD1 (5 bases). V was cut by 4 bases and J by 3 bases, with 19 bases left in between. The CDR3 runs to 16 residues. Looked up from germline, CDR1 is MDHEN and CDR2 is SYDVKM. The CDR3 bases are TGTGCCAGCAGTTCATTCGGACAAGACCCACTCTACGAGCAGTACTTC. Its protein product is CASSSFGQDPLYEQYF. Variable domain in full (rest from reference TRBV28 and TRBJ2-7): DVKVTQSSRYLVKRTGEKVFLECVQDMDHENMFWYRQDPGLGLRLIYFSYDVKMKEKGDIPEGYSVSREKKERFSLILESASTNQTSMYLCASSSFGQDPLYEQYFGPGTRLTVT.

The rearrangement joins TRBV4-1 to TRBJ1-5; a weak D match, TRBD1 (6 bases). Germline values: CDR1 MGHRA, CDR2 YSYEKL. This CDR3 has 14 residues. V lost 0 bases and J 7 bases, leaving 10 bases between the germline ends. The CDR3 spells CASSQDRGGQPQHF. Written as DNA, the CDR3 is TGCGCCAGCAGCCAAGACAGGGGAGGGCAGCCCCAGCATTTT.

This chain uses TRBV5-1 with TRBJ2-5; 12 bases are a match to TRBD1. J was trimmed by 3 bases and V by 6 bases; bases with no gene match: 12. Germline V gene data show CDR1 as SGHRS and CDR2 as YFSETQ. This CDR3 contains 17 residues. Here the CDR3 reads CASIPGTGGASEETQYF. The CDR3 nucleotides are TGCGCCAGCATACCCGGGACAGGGGGCGCCTCGGAAGAGACCCAGTACTTC. The full variable domain, in which reference TRBV5-1 and TRBJ2-5 provide the parts outside the CDR3, is KAGVTQTPRYLIKTRGQQVTLSCSPISGHRSVSWYQQTPGQGLQFLFEYFSETQRNKGNFPGRFSGRQFSNSRSEMNVSTLELGDSALYLCASIPGTGGASEETQYFGPGTRLLVL.